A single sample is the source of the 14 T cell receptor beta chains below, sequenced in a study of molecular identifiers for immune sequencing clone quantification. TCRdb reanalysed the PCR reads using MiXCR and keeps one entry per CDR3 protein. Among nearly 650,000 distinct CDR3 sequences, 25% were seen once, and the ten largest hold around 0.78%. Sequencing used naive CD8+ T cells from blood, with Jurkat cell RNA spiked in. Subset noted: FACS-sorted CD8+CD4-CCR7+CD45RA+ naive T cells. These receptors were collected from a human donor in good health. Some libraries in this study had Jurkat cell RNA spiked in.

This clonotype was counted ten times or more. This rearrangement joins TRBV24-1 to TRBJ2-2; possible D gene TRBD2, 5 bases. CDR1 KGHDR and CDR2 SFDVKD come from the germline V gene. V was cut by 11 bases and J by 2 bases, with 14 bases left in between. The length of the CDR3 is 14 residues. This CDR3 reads CANPWRTNTGELFF. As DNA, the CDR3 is TGTGCCAACCCGTGGAGGACCAACACCGGGGAGCTGTTTTTT.

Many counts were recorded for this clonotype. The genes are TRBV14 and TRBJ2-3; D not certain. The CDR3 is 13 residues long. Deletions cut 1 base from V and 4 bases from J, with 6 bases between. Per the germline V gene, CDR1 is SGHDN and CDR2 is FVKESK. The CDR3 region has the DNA TGTGCCAGCAGCCAAGTTTACGCAGATACGCAGTATTTT. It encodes CASSQVYADTQYF.

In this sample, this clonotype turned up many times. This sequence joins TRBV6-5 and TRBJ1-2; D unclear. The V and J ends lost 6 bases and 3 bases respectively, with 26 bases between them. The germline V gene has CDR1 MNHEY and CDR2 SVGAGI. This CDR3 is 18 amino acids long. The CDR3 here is CASRPTPLVGSLHYGYTF. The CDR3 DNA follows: TGTGCCAGCAGACCCACCCCGCTGGTTGGGTCCCTACACTATGGCTACACCTTC.

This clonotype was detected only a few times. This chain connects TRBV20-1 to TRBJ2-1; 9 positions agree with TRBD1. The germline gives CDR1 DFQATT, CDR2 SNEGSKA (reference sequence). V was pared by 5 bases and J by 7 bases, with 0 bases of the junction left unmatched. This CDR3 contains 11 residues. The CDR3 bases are TGCAGTGCTGGACAGGGGAATGAGCAGTTCTTC. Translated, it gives CSAGQGNEQFF.

In nucleotides, the CDR3 is TGCGCCAGCAGCCACCATAGCGGGGGGCTCTACTACGAGCAGTACTTC. It is translated as CASSHHSGGLYYEQYF. V and J are TRBV4-3 and TRBJ2-7; TRBD2 matches 10 bases. The CDR3 totals 16 residues. Germline trimming cut 3 bases from V and 3 bases from J; bases unmatched to any gene: 8. The germline gives CDR1 LGHNA, CDR2 YSLEER.

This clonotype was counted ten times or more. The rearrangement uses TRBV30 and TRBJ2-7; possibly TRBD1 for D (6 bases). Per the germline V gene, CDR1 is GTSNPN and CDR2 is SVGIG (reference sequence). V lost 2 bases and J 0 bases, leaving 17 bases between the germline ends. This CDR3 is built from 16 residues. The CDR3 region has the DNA TGTGCCTGGAGTCCAGCAGGGACAACGAGCTCCTACGAGCAGTACTTC. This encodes CAWSPAGTTSSYEQYF.

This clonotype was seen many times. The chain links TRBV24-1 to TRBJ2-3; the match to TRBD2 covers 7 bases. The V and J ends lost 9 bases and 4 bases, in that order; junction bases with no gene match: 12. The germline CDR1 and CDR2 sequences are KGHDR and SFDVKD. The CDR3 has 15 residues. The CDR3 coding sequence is TGTGCCACCTCGGAAGCGAGCGGGATCTCAGATACGCAGTATTTT. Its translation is CATSEASGISDTQYF.

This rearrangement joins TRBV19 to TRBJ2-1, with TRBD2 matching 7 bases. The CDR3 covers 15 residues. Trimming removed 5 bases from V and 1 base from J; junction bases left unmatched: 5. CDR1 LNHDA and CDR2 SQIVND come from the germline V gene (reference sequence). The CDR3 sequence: CASSYGLVSYNEQFF. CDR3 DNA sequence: TGTGCCAGTAGTTACGGACTAGTTTCCTACAATGAGCAGTTCTTC.

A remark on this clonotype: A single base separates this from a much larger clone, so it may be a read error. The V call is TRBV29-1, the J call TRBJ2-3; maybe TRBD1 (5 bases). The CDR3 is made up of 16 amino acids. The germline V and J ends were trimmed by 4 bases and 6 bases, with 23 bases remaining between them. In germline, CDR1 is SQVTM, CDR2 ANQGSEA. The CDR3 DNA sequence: TGCAGCGTTGGGCACCGGCTCAGGGTGGGCTATGATACGCAGTATTTT. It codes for CSVGHRLRVGYDTQYF.

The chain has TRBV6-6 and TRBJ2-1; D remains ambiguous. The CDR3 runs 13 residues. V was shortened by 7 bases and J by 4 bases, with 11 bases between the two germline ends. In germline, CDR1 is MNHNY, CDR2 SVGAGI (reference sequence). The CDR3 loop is CASNPQAYNEQFF. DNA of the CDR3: TGTGCCAGCAACCCGCAGGCTTACAATGAGCAGTTCTTC.

CDR3 region: CASSVSPGGDQPQHF. In DNA, the CDR3 is TGTGCCAGCAGCGTGTCTCCTGGAGGAGATCAGCCCCAGCATTTT. The chain carries TRBV9 and TRBJ1-5; unclear D gene. The CDR3 length is 15 residues. The germline V gene encodes CDR1 SGDLS and CDR2 YYNGEE. Trimming removed 2 bases from V and 5 bases from J, with 14 bases in between.

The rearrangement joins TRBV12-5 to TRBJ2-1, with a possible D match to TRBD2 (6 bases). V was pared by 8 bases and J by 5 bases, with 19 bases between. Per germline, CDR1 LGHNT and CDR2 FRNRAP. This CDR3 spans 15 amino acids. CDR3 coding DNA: TGTGCTAGTATGGAATCGGGGGAACTCAACAATGAGCAGTTCTTC. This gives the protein CASMESGELNNEQFF.

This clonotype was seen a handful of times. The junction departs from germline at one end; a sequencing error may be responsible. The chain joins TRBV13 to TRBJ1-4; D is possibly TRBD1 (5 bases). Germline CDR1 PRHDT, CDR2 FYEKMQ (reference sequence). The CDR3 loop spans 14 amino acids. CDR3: CASCLRQTNEKLFF. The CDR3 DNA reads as TGTGCCAGCTGCTTAAGACAGACTAATGAAAAACTGTTTTTT.

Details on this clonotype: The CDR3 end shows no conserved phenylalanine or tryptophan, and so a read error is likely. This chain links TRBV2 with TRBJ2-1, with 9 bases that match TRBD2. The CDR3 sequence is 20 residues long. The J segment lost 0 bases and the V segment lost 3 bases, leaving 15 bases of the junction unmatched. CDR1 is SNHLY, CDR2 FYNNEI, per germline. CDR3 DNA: TGTGCCAGCAGTGACACCGGGACTAGCTTTCTAAGACTCTCCTACAATGAGCAGTTCCTC. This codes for CASSDTGTSFLRLSYNEQFL.